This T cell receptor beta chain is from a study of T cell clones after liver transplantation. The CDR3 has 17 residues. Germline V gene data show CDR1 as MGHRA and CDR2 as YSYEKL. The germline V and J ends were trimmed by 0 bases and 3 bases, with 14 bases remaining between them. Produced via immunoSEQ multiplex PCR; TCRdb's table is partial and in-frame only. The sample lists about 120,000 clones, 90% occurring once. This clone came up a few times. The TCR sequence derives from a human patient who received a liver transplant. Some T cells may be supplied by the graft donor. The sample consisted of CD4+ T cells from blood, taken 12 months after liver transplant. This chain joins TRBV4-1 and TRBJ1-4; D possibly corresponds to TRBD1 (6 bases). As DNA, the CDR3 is TGCGCCAGCAGCCAAGAAAACGGGAGGACAGCTAATGAAAAACTGTTTTTT. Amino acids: CASSQENGRTANEKLFF.